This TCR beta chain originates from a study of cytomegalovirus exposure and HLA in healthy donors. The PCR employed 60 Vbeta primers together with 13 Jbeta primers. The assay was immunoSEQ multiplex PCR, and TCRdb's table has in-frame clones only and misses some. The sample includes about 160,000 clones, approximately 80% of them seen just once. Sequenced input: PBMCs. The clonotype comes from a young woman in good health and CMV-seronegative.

In nucleotides, the CDR3 is TGTGCCAGTAGCAGAGGACTCCTGAGATCCGAGCAGTACTTC. It yields the protein CASSRGLLRSEQYF. V and J are TRBV19 and TRBJ2-7; perhaps TRBD2 as D (5 bases). The germline CDR1 and CDR2 sequences are LNHDA and SQIVND (reference sequence). The length of the CDR3 is 14 residues. The ends were cut back, 6 bases at V and 6 bases at J, with 18 bases in the middle. Combining the CDR3 with reference TRBV19 and TRBJ2-7 gives the whole variable domain DGGITQSPKYLFRKEGQNVTLSCEQNLNHDAMYWYRQDPGQGLRLIYYSQIVNDFQKGDIAEGYSVSREKKESFPLTVTSAQKNPTAFYLCASSRGLLRSEQYFGPGTRLTVT.